These T cell receptor beta chains were read from a single sample in a study of T cell changes during pregnancy in multiple sclerosis. The method was immunoSEQ multiplex PCR; TCRdb's version includes in-frame clones alone and lacks a portion of them. The data hold 55,000 to 80,000 clones, with under 90% observed a single time. The starting material was peripheral blood, obtained after pregnancy. These receptors were obtained from a female donor in good health, enrolled as a control in a pregnancy study. CDR3s leave out the opening cysteine and the closing phenylalanine or tryptophan. Each record gives: clone size, V gene, CDR3 protein. The size field is filled for only some rows; it gives once, few, many or a size class.

NA | TRBV10-3 | AISESGGYNEQF
NA | TRBV11-2 | ASSLYPGQPDNEQF
NA | TRBV19 | ASSMTSTYEQY
NA | TRBV4-1 | ASSQEDIPRNEQF
NA | TRBV5-6 | ASSPEQGGGTEAF
NA | TRBV29-1 | SVHPGTGGEKLF
once | TRBV1 | TSSQHGLAFSSYEQY
NA | TRBV5-6 | ASSSPGQGNTIY
NA | TRBV16 | ASSQSALSGQY
NA | TRBV7-8 | ASSLAAKYYEQY
NA | TRBV2 | ASSVEGDGNTIY
NA | TRBV27 | ASRGGVDTQY
NA | TRBV27 | ASSLFPDSDTQY
once | TRBV21-1 | ASSKVWPGRGSSYEQY
NA | TRBV19 | ASSIGGAKSEKLF
once | TRBV5-1 | ASSYRDRGNEQY
few | TRBV29-1 | SVSSGGANEQF
NA | TRBV13 | ASSLAGAGNTIY
few | TRBV5-1 | ASSPGQNTGELF
NA | TRBV6-6 | ASSYLGVETQY
once | TRBV19 | ASSIPRDSGNTIY
NA | TRBV11-3 | ASSSDPRGYT
NA | TRBV10-3 | AISALTGGGTEAF
NA | TRBV5-1 | ASSLWTGTETQY
NA | TRBV25-1 | ASSTPGLPGELF
NA | TRBV4-3 | ASSQGTGPGNTIY
NA | TRBV29-1 | SVEDRDGYT
NA | TRBV7-2 | ASSPWLEAF
once | TRBV7-2 | ASSPGQLEAF
NA | TRBV7-9 | ASSQRRTSNNEQF
NA | TRBV5-3 | ARSREPQGTDTQY
NA | TRBV4-2 | ASSQDGTGGAIFPDTQY
NA | TRBV4-3 | ASSPSGARVEQF
few | TRBV29-1 | SVAGRFTEAF
NA | TRBV27 | ASSLMPGETQY
NA | TRBV18 | ASSPLTANTEAF
NA | TRBV30 | ACSSGLGTDTQY
NA | TRBV28 | ASSLSTGEAF
NA | TRBV27 | ASSSPTPSSYNEQF
NA | TRBV29-1 | SGRTGENTEAF
NA | TRBV5-6 | ASSLSARGGYEQF
NA | TRBV18 | ASSPGESSNTEAF
NA | TRBV5-1 | ASSDRQGGNTEAF
NA | TRBV5-1 | ASSPVTGNGNTIY
NA | TRBV30 | AWSLGSSYGYT
NA | TRBV5-6 | ASSPGVSYEQY
NA | TRBV2 | ASSGAGASTDTQY
NA | TRBV21-1 | ASRAVGVLNTEAF
NA | TRBV5-1 | ASSPGLVYEQF
NA | TRBV18 | ASSPRQGVTGNTIY